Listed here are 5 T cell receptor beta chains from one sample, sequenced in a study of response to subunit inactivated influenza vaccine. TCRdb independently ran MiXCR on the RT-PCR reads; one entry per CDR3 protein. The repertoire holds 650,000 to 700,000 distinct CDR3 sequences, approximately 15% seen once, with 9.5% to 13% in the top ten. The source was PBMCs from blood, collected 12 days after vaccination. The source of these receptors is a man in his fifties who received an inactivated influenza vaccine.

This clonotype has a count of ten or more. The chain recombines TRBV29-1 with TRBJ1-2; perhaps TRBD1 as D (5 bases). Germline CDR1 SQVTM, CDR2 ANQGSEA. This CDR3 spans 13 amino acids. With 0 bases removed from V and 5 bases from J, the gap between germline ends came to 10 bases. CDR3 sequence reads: CSVEDGGGYGYTF. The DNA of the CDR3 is TGCAGCGTTGAAGATGGTGGGGGATATGGCTACACCTTC. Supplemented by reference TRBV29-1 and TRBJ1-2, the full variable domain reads SAVISQKPSRDICQRGTSLTIQCQVDSQVTMMFWYRQQPGQSLTLIATANQGSEATYESGFVIDKFPISRPNLTFSTLTVSNMSPEDSSIYLCSVEDGGGYGYTFGSGTRLTVV.

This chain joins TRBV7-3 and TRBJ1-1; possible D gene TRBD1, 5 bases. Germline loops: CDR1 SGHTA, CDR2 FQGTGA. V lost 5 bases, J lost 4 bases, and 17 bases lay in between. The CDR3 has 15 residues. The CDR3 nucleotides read TGTGCCAGCAGCCTAGAGGACGCCCAGGGCACTGAAGCTTTCTTT. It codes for CASSLEDAQGTEAFF.

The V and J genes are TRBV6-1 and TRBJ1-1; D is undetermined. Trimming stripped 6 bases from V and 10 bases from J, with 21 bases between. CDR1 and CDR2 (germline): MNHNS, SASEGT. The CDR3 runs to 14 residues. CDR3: CASSLNSRALGAFF. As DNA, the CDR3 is TGTGCCAGCAGCCTCAATTCTCGGGCCCTGGGAGCTTTCTTT.

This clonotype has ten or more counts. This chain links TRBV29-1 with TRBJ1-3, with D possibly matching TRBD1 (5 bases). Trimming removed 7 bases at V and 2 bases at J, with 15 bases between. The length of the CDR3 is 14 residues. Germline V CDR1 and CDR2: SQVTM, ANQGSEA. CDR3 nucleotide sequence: TGCAGCGCTCAGGACGGGGGAACTGGAAACACCATATATTTT. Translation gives CSAQDGGTGNTIYF.

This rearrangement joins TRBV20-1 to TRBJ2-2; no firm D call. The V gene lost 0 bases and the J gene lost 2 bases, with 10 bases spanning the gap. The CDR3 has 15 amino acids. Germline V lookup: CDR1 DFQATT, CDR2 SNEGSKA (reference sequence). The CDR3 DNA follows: TGCAGTGCTAGAGACCCACGAAAAAACACCGGGGAGCTGTTTTTT. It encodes CSARDPRKNTGELFF.